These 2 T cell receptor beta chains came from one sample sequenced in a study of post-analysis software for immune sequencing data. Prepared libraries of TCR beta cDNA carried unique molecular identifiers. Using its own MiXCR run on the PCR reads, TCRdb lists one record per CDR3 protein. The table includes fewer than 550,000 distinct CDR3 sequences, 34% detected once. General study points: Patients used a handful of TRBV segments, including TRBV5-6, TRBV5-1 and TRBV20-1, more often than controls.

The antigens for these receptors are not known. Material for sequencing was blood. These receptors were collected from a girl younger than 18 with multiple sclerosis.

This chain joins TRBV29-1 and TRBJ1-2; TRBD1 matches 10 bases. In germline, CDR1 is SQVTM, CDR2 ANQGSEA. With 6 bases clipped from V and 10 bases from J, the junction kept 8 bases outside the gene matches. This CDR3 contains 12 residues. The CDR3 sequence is CSVGQGGILYTF. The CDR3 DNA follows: TGCAGCGTCGGACAGGGGGGGATCCTCTACACCTTC.

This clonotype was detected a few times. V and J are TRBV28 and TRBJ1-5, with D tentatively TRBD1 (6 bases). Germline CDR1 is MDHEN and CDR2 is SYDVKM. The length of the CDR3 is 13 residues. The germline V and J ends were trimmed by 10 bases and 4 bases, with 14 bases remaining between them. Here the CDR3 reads CAISGGPNQPQHF. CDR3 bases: TGTGCCATCTCGGGGGGGCCTAATCAGCCCCAGCATTTT. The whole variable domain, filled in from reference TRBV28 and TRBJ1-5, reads DVKVTQSSRYLVKRTGEKVFLECVQDMDHENMFWYRQDPGLGLRLIYFSYDVKMKEKGDIPEGYSVSREKKERFSLILESASTNQTSMYLCAISGGPNQPQHFGDGTRLSIL.